This T cell receptor (beta chain) was sequenced in a study of T-cell reconstitution after alpha-beta-depleted transplantation in children. Preparing the TCRbeta library involved the use of unique molecular identifiers. TCRdb re-called the PCR reads through MiXCR, storing one row per CDR3 protein. The sample shows 350,000 to 500,000 distinct CDR3 sequences, roughly 44% of them seen only once. This clonotype was seen ten or more times. Antigen unknown. The CDR3 covers 12 residues. The V and J ends lost 3 bases and 5 bases, in that order; junction bases with no gene match: 0. CDR1 and CDR2 (germline): WSHSY, SAAADI. Study conclusions and caveats: The study traced high day-60 TCRbeta diversity in some patients to surviving recipient T cells and thymic progenitors. T-cell counts and diversity at one year post-transplant came mainly from newly produced T cells.

The chain joins TRBV10-2 to TRBJ2-5, with 7 bases lining up with TRBD1. The source is a girl aged 2 to 10 with aplastic anemia, due to receive a stem cell transplant. The material was PBMCs, obtained before TCRalphabeta/CD19-depleted stem cell transplant. CDR3 in amino acids: CASSDRGETQYF. The CDR3 nucleotides read TGCGCCAGCAGTGACAGGGGGGAGACCCAGTACTTC.